Below are 23 T cell receptor beta chains sequenced from a single sample in a study of blood T cells in healthy people across ages. Using a J-beta primer mix together with a sample-barcoded 5' primer, a second PCR was run for about 6 to 11 cycles. TCRdb independently ran MiXCR on the 5' RACE reads; one entry per CDR3 protein. Of some 1.4 million distinct CDR3 sequences in the sample, roughly 40% are singletons; the top ten hold 6.5% to 10%. Sequenced sample: blood. The receptor set was obtained from a woman between 18 and 29 years old in good health.

The CDR3 spells CSARAGQGANEQFF. Written as DNA, the CDR3 is TGCAGTGCTAGAGCTGGGCAGGGGGCTAATGAGCAGTTCTTC. The chain joins TRBV20-1 to TRBJ2-1; TRBD1 agrees at 8 bases. The CDR3 is made up of 14 amino acids. Looked up from germline, CDR1 is DFQATT and CDR2 is SNEGSKA (reference sequence). The V and J ends lost 1 base and 7 bases, in that order; junction bases with no gene match: 6.

The gene calls are TRBV6-8 and TRBJ2-5; D gene unclear. This CDR3 spans 15 amino acids. V was trimmed by 5 bases and J by 3 bases, leaving 16 bases between them. From germline, CDR1 is MNHGY and CDR2 SAAAGT. The CDR3 coding sequence is TGTGCCAGCAGTAGGTCGGCGGAAGGTAAAGAGACCCAGTACTTC. Protein: CASSRSAEGKETQYF.

The J gene is TRBJ1-5, the V gene TRBV6-6; D gene unclear. Germline V lookup: CDR1 MNHNY, CDR2 SVGAGI (reference sequence). V was trimmed by 2 bases and J by 4 bases, leaving 9 bases between them. The CDR3 extends over 14 amino acids. CDR3 nucleotides: TGTGCCAGCAGTTACCCCCAGGAGAATCAGCCCCAGCATTTT. Its translation is CASSYPQENQPQHF.

This clonotype was recorded a few times. The V call is TRBV24-1, the J call TRBJ2-1; D assignment may be TRBD1 or TRBD2 (5 bases each). This CDR3 spans 18 amino acids. Germline values: CDR1 KGHDR, CDR2 SFDVKD. V lost 4 bases and J 0 bases, leaving 18 bases between the germline ends. In DNA form, the CDR3 reads TGTGCCACCAGTGACCGCTTTACCGGGACGCCCTCCTACAATGAGCAGTTCTTC. Translated, it gives CATSDRFTGTPSYNEQFF.

There are a few counts of this clonotype. J is TRBJ1-6 and V is TRBV6-6; TRBD1 is a possible D gene (6 bases). Germline CDR1 MNHNY, CDR2 SVGAGI (reference sequence). Deletions cut 5 bases from V and 15 bases from J, with 26 bases between. The CDR3 contains 16 residues. The CDR3 spells CASSPQKAGAATYLHF. CDR3 nucleotide sequence: TGTGCCAGCAGTCCACAAAAGGCAGGGGCCGCCACTTACCTCCACTTT.

This clonotype was seen only a few times. The V gene is TRBV27, the J gene TRBJ1-5; D is ambiguous. Germline values: CDR1 MNHEY, CDR2 SMNVEV (reference sequence). The V end lost 3 bases, the J end lost 6 bases, and 15 bases lay between the germline ends. The CDR3 totals 15 residues. The CDR3 DNA reads as TGTGCCAGCAGTTTGAACAGATCGCCTGGTCAGCCCCAGCATTTT. This codes for CASSLNRSPGQPQHF.

The V and J genes are TRBV6-6 and TRBJ2-7; tentative D call: TRBD2 (5 bases). V was pared by 2 bases and J by 3 bases, with 11 bases between. The CDR3 has 14 amino acids. CDR1 and CDR2 from the germline V gene are MNHNY and SVGAGI (reference sequence). CDR3 nucleotides: TGTGCCAGCAGTTACCCGGGGTCAGGCTACGAGCAGTACTTC. This gives the protein CASSYPGSGYEQYF.

This sequence joins TRBV28 and TRBJ2-7, with 7 bases fitting TRBD1. V trimming: 7 bases; J trimming: 2 bases; junction bases outside the gene matches: 11. The CDR3 has 15 amino acids. The germline CDR1 and CDR2 sequences are MDHEN and SYDVKM. CDR3 bases: TGTGCCAGCATCTCAGGGGGAGACAGACCCTACGAGCAGTACTTC. Its protein is CASISGGDRPYEQYF.

The chain couples TRBV11-2 to TRBJ2-7, with unresolved D. CDR1 and CDR2 (germline): SGHAT, FQNNGV. The CDR3 covers 12 residues. V lost 5 bases and J lost 2, with 7 bases in between. The DNA for the CDR3 is TGTGCCAGCAGCACTCTTCCCTACGAGCAGTACTTC. This codes for CASSTLPYEQYF.

This clonotype was seen only a few times. The genes are TRBV12-3 or TRBV12-4 and TRBJ2-1, with D possibly matching TRBD2 (5 bases). CDR3 length equals 13 residues. With 7 bases removed from V and 3 bases from J, the gap between germline ends came to 10 bases. In DNA form, the CDR3 reads TGTGCCAGCAAGCCGGGGTACTACAATGAGCAGTTCTTC. Its protein is CASKPGYYNEQFF.

The CDR3 is CAISDHIGTGDPGNTIYF. The DNA for the CDR3 is TGTGCCATCAGTGATCATATTGGGACAGGGGATCCTGGAAACACCATATATTTT. The chain joins TRBV10-3 to TRBJ1-3; 10 nucleotides agree with TRBD1. V gave up 3 bases and J gave up 2 bases; unmatched junction bases: 10. The CDR3 covers 18 residues. CDR1 is ENHRY and CDR2 is SYGVKD in the germline V gene.

V usage is TRBV6-1 and J usage is TRBJ2-3, with TRBD2 matching 7 bases. The CDR3 is made up of 14 amino acids. Germline V lookup: CDR1 MNHNS, CDR2 SASEGT. The J segment lost 5 bases and the V segment lost 10 bases, leaving 12 bases of the junction unmatched. This chain's CDR3 is CANRGGSWIDTQYF. In nucleotides, the CDR3 is TGTGCCAATAGGGGCGGGAGTTGGATAGATACGCAGTATTTT.

This clonotype has only a few counts. The CDR3 DNA follows: TGTGCCAGCAGTGATGGTCGTAACTATGGCTACACCTTC. It yields the protein CASSDGRNYGYTF. The V call is TRBV6-1, the J call TRBJ1-2; no clear D. V was trimmed by 3 bases and J by 1 base, leaving 6 bases between them. Germline lookup yields CDR1 MNHNS and CDR2 SASEGT. There are 13 residues in the CDR3.

The chain uses TRBV12-3 or TRBV12-4 and TRBJ1-5, with no clear D. Trimming shortened V by 4 bases and J by 1 base, and 17 bases separated the two germline ends. CDR3 length equals 17 residues. CDR3 protein: CASSSRRGSGSNQPQHF. The CDR3 nucleotides are TGTGCCAGCAGTTCGCGGCGGGGAAGTGGGAGCAATCAGCCCCAGCATTTT.

With respect to this clonotype: A junction boundary mismatches the germline segment, possibly from a read error. The chain recombines TRBV27 with TRBJ2-5, with D possibly being TRBD1 (6 bases). CDR3 size: 15 residues. Germline assignment: CDR1 MNHEY and CDR2 SMNVEV (reference sequence). Written as DNA, the CDR3 is TGTGCCAGCAAAAAGGGGGAAGTCCTCCAAGAGGCCCAGTACTTC. It codes for CASKKGEVLQEAQYF.

The sample holds one count of this clonotype. The chain couples TRBV3-1 to TRBJ2-7, with D possibly being TRBD1 (5 bases). The germline gives CDR1 LGHDT, CDR2 YNNKEL (reference sequence). The CDR3 sequence is 17 residues long. Trimming took off 1 base at V and 2 bases at J, with 18 bases between the two ends. The CDR3, as DNA: TGTGCCAGCAGCCAAGCTCCCGGCGAGACAGTCACCTACGAGCAGTACTTC. Residues: CASSQAPGETVTYEQYF.

CDR3 protein: CASSDAGGGYEQYF. DNA for the CDR3: TGTGCCAGCAGTGACGCAGGGGGTGGTTACGAGCAGTACTTC. The V gene is TRBV6-1, the J gene TRBJ2-7; 7 nucleotides line up with TRBD1. Germline CDR1 reads MNHNS; CDR2 reads SASEGT. V shed 3 bases and J 4 bases; nucleotides not matched to a gene: 6. The CDR3 loop spans 14 amino acids.

The table lists this clonotype with a few counts. The chain carries TRBV7-6 and TRBJ2-7; TRBD1 aligns across 10 bases. Unmatched junction bases numbered 6, after V lost 4 bases and J lost 0 bases. CDR3 length: 16 amino acids. Germline V gene data show CDR1 as SGHVS and CDR2 as FNYEAQ. In DNA, the CDR3 is TGTGCCAGCAGCTCGAGGACAGGGGGTAGCTCCTACGAGCAGTACTTC. Amino acid sequence: CASSSRTGGSSYEQYF. The full variable domain, its missing parts supplied by reference TRBV7-6 and TRBJ2-7, is GAGVSQSPRYKVTKRGQDVALRCDPISGHVSLYWYRQALGQGPEFLTYFNYEAQQDKSGLPNDRFSAERPEGSISTLTIQRTEQRDSAMYRCASSSRTGGSSYEQYFGPGTRLTVT.

There are a few counts of this clonotype. The V call is TRBV12-3 or TRBV12-4, the J call TRBJ2-7, with D tentatively TRBD1 (6 bases). The CDR3 runs 14 residues. V lost 6 bases to trimming and J lost 2 bases, with 14 bases between them. The CDR3 region is CASSATGKAYEQYF. DNA of the CDR3: TGTGCCAGCAGCGCCACAGGGAAAGCCTACGAGCAGTACTTC.

This rearrangement joins TRBV29-1 to TRBJ2-1; no firm D call. V shed 6 bases and J shed 2 bases, with 17 bases lying between them. CDR3 size: 15 residues. Germline-derived CDR1 and CDR2 are SQVTM and ANQGSEA. The CDR3 nucleotides read TGCAGCGTGGTCCCTGGTGCCCCTACCTACAATGAGCAGTTCTTC. It is translated as CSVVPGAPTYNEQFF.

To note about this clonotype: Germline is not matched at one junction end, which may reflect a read error. The rearrangement joins TRBV20-1 to TRBJ2-3; D gene unclear. Germline values: CDR1 DFQATT, CDR2 SNEGSKA (reference sequence). The CDR3 has 14 amino acids. CDR3 residues: CSGIVNDNTDAQYF. CDR3 DNA: TGCAGTGGAATCGTCAATGACAACACAGATGCGCAGTATTTT.

The chain joins TRBV20-1 to TRBJ1-5; D possibly corresponds to TRBD1 (5 bases). Germline V gives CDR1 DFQATT, CDR2 SNEGSKA (reference sequence). This CDR3 region has 19 residues. V dropped 5 bases and J dropped 1 base, with 27 bases sitting between them. CDR3 DNA: TGCAGTGCTTCCTCGCCCGGGACTGAGGCCTATATAAGCAATCAGCCCCAGCATTTT. This gives the protein CSASSPGTEAYISNQPQHF.

The chain carries TRBV7-2 and TRBJ1-2; no firm D call. This CDR3 is built from 15 residues. Trimming pared 5 bases from V and 0 bases from J, leaving 13 bases between. From germline, CDR1 is SGHTA and CDR2 FQGNSA. The CDR3, as DNA: TGTGCCAGCAGCGTAACCCAGATGACTAACTATGGCTACACCTTC. Translation gives CASSVTQMTNYGYTF. Variable domain in full (rest from reference TRBV7-2 and TRBJ1-2): GAGVSQSPSNKVTEKGKDVELRCDPISGHTALYWYRQSLGQGLEFLIYFQGNSAPDKSGLPSDRFSAERTGGSVSTLTIQRTQQEDSAVYLCASSVTQMTNYGYTFGSGTRLTVV.